This TCR beta chain emerged from a study of blood T cell repertoires in COVID-19. Sequencing used immunoSEQ multiplex PCR; TCRdb keeps in-frame clones, though not all of them. The profile covers over 350,000 clones, with about 85% appearing a single time and approximately 2% taken by the ten largest. The clonotype was recovered from a woman between 18 and 29 years old with acute COVID-19. Specimen: PBMCs or T cells enriched from blood (not recorded which).

CDR3 sequence: CASTPAGRGNTEAFF. The CDR3 nucleotides read TGTGCCAGTACTCCTGCGGGGAGGGGGAACACTGAAGCTTTCTTT. V gene TRBV19 combines with J gene TRBJ1-1; D perhaps matches TRBD1 (5 bases). The CDR3 extends over 15 amino acids. V gave up 7 bases and J gave up 1 base, with 16 bases separating them. CDR1 is LNHDA, CDR2 SQIVND, per germline (reference sequence).